This T cell receptor (beta chain) was documented in a study of shared clonotypes between healthy human individuals. The protocol was immunoSEQ multiplex PCR, while the TCRdb copy is restricted to in-frame clones and leaves out a portion. The sample includes 450,000 to 500,000 clones, around 80% of them seen just once. CDR1 and CDR2 from the germline V gene are SGHTS and YDEGEE. V shed 0 bases and J 6 bases; nucleotides not matched to a gene: 9. The length of the CDR3 is 15 residues. The TCR sequence derives from a woman aged 40-49 years in good health. Some clones in this sample may be carry-over from other donors' samples. The chain uses TRBV5-8 and TRBJ2-7, with TRBD2 identical over 7 bases. Sequencing input: PBMCs. The CDR3 loop is CASSLEGGTPSEQYF. CDR3 DNA: TGTGCCAGCAGCTTGGAGGGAGGGACTCCTAGCGAGCAGTACTTC.